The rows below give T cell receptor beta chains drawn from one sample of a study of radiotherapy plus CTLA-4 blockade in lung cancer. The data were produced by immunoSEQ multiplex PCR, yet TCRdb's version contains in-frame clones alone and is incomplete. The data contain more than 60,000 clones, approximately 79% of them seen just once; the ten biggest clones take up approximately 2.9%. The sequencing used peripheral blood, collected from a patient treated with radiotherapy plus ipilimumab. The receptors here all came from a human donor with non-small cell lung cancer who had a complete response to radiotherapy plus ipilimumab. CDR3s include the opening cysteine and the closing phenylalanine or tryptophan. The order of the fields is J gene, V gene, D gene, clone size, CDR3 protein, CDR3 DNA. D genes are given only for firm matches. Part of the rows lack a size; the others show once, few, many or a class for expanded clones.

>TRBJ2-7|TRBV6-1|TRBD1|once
CASTPDRERYEQYF
TGTGCCAGCACCCCGGACAGGGAGAGGTACGAGCAGTACTTC
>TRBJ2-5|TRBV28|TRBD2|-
CASSDRLAGVGETQYF
TGTGCCAGCAGTGATCGACTAGCGGGAGTGGGAGAGACCCAGTACTTC
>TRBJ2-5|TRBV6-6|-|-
CASSYLTVGQETQYF
TGTGCCAGCAGTTACTTGACAGTAGGCCAAGAGACCCAGTACTTC
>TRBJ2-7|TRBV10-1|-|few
CASSDGLGSSYEQYF
TGCGCCAGCAGTGACGGTTTGGGGAGCTCCTACGAGCAGTACTTC
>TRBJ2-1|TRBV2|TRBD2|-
CASSASSGTRWGEQFF
TGTGCCAGCAGTGCCAGTAGCGGGACTAGGTGGGGTGAGCAGTTCTTC
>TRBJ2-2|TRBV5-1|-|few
CASSPRLYAPGELFF
TGCGCCAGCAGCCCCCGACTGTACGCCCCCGGGGAGCTGTTTTTT
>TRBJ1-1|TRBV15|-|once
CATSRGGSSNTEAFF
TGTGCCACCAGCAGAGGGGGCAGCTCAAACACTGAAGCTTTCTTT
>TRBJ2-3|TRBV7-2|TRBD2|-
CASSLAGLGITDTQYF
TGTGCCAGCAGCTTAGCGGGACTAGGGATCACAGATACGCAGTATTTT
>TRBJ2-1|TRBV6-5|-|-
CASGLLSSYNEQFF
TGTGCCAGCGGACTCTTGAGCTCCTACAATGAGCAGTTCTTC
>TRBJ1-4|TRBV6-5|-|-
CASSGWGLSEKLFF
TGTGCCAGCTCAGGATGGGGGCTGAGTGAAAAACTGTTTTTT
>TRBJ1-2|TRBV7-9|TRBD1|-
CASSRGQGMFGYTF
TGTGCCAGCAGCAGGGGACAGGGAATGTTCGGCTACACCTTC
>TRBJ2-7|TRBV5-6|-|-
CASSLGRRENYEQYF
TGTGCCAGCAGCTTGGGAAGGAGAGAAAATTACGAGCAGTACTTC
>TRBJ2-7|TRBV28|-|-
CATMFYGYEQYF
TGTGCCACCATGTTTTACGGGTACGAGCAGTACTTC
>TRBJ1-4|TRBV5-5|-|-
CASSLVTTNEKLFF
TGTGCCAGCAGCTTGGTAACAACTAATGAAAAACTGTTTTTT
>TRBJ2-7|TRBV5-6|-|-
CASSRRRQGGEQYF
TGTGCCAGCAGCCGTCGCCGACAGGGAGGCGAGCAGTACTTC
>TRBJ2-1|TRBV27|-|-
CASSLSAGPLGEQFF
TGTGCCAGCAGTTTATCAGCGGGCCCCCTAGGTGAGCAGTTCTTC
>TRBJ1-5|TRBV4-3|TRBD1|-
CASSPGQGNDQPQHF
TGCGCCAGCAGCCCCGGACAGGGTAACGATCAGCCCCAGCATTTT
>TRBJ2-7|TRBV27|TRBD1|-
CASSGTRQGVYEQYF
TGTGCCAGCAGTGGAACACGACAGGGGGTCTACGAGCAGTACTTC
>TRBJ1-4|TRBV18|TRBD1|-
CASSPQGAPNEKLFF
TGTGCCAGCTCACCCCAGGGGGCACCTAATGAAAAACTGTTTTTT
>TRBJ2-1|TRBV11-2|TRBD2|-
CASSLVGTSGPYNEQFF
TGTGCCAGCAGCTTAGTCGGGACTAGCGGGCCTTACAATGAGCAGTTCTTC
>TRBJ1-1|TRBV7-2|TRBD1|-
CASNPTGTVFGVTEAFF
TGTGCCAGCAACCCAACTGGGACAGTGTTCGGGGTCACTGAAGCTTTCTTT
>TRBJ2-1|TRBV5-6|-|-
CASSMGHLNEQFF
TGTGCCAGCAGCATGGGACATCTCAATGAGCAGTTCTTC
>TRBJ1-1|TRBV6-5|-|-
CASSDEGVRAFF
TGTGCCAGCAGTGACGAGGGGGTGAGAGCTTTCTTT
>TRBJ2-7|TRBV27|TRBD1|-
CASRLQGAASSYEQYF
TGTGCCAGTAGACTACAGGGGGCCGCCTCTTCCTACGAGCAGTACTTC
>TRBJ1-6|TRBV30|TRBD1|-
CAWTGQPNSPLHF
TGTGCCTGGACGGGACAGCCCAATTCACCCCTCCACTTT
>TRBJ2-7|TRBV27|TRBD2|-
CASSLGAGGAYEQYF
TGTGCCAGCAGTTTAGGGGCGGGGGGGGCCTACGAGCAGTACTTC
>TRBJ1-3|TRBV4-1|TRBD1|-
CASSQGTGAGNTIYF
TGCGCCAGCAGCCAAGGGACAGGGGCTGGAAACACCATATATTTT
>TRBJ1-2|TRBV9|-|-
CASSVGVDNYGYTF
TGTGCCAGCAGCGTAGGCGTAGATAACTATGGCTACACCTTC
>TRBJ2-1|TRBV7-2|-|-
CASSSLPRGYNEQFF
TGTGCCAGCAGCTCCCTCCCACGAGGCTACAATGAGCAGTTCTTC